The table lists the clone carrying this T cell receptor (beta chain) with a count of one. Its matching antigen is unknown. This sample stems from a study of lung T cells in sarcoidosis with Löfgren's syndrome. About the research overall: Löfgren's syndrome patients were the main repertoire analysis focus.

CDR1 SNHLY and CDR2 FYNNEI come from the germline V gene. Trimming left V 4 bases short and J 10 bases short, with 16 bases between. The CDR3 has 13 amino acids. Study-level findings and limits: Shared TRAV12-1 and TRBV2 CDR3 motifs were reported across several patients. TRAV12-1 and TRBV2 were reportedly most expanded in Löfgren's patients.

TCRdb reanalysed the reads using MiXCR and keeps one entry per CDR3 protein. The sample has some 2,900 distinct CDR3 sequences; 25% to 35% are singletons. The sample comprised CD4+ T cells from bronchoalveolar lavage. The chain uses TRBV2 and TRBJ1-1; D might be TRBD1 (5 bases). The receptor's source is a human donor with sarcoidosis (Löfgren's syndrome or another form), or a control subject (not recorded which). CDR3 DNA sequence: TGTGCCAGCAGTGTGGGAACGGGGACCGGAGCTTTCTTT. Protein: CASSVGTGTGAFF.